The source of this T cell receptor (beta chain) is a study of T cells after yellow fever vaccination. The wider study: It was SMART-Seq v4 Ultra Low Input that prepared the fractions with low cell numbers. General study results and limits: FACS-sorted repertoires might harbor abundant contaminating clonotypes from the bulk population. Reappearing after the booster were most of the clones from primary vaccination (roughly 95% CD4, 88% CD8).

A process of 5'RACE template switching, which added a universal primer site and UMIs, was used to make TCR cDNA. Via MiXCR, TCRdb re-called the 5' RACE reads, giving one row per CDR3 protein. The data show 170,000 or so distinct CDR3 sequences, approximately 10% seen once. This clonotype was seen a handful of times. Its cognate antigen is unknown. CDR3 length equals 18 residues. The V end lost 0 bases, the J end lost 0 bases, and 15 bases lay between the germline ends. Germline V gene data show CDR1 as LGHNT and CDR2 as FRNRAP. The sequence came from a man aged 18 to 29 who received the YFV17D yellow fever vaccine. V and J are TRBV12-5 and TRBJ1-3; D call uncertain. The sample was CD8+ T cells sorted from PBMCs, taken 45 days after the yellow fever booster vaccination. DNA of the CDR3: TGTGCTAGTGGTTTGGTACTGCGGAGTTCGATCTCTGGAAACACCATATATTTT. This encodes CASGLVLRSSISGNTIYF. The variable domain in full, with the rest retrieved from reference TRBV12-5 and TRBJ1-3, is DARVTQTPRHKVTEMGQEVTMRCQPILGHNTVFWYRQTMMQGLELLAYFRNRAPLDDSGMPKDRFSAEMPDATLATLKIQPSEPRDSAVYFCASGLVLRSSISGNTIYFGEGSWLTVV.